This T cell receptor (beta chain) is drawn from a study of cytomegalovirus exposure and HLA in healthy donors. Donors showed nominal health when sampled, although they likely had unrecorded immune exposures. The V end lost 4 bases, the J end lost 0 bases, and 15 bases lay between the germline ends. Germline V gene data show CDR1 as SEHNR and CDR2 as FQNEAQ (reference sequence). This CDR3 is built from 16 residues. The study ran its PCR with 60 Vbeta and 13 Jbeta primers. TCRdb's copy holds only in-frame clones and misses some; the assay was immunoSEQ multiplex PCR. The sample holds hundreds of thousands of clones, around 80% seen once.

Sequencing was carried out using PBMCs. This TCR was sampled from a boy between 10 and 17 years old in good health and CMV-seronegative. The chain carries TRBV7-9 and TRBJ1-1; possibly TRBD1 for D (5 bases). CDR3 in amino acids: CASSSKDNGLNTEAFF. CDR3 sequence (DNA): TGTGCCAGCAGCTCCAAGGACAATGGATTGAACACTGAAGCTTTCTTT.